These 29 T cell receptor beta chains were sequenced from one sample in a study of cytomegalovirus exposure and HLA in healthy donors. Profiled with immunoSEQ multiplex PCR; TCRdb holds only in-frame clones, not every one. The data show approximately 170,000 clones, about 85% seen once. What was sequenced was PBMCs. These receptors all come from a man aged 25 to 45 in good health and CMV-seropositive.

In its sample, this clone was seen once. J is TRBJ2-3 and V is TRBV4-3; weak D call: TRBD2 (5 bases). CDR1 is LGHNA, CDR2 YSLEER, per germline. Trimming took off 3 bases at V and 2 bases at J, with 9 bases between the two ends. This CDR3 has 14 amino acids. For the CDR3, the DNA is TGCGCCAGCAGCCAGCTAGGACTCACAGATACGCAGTATTTT. As protein: CASSQLGLTDTQYF.

The chain carries TRBV4-1 and TRBJ2-3; 13 nucleotides match TRBD2. There are 19 residues in the CDR3. Per germline, CDR1 MGHRA and CDR2 YSYEKL. V lost 3 bases to trimming and J lost 3 bases; unmatched junction nucleotides: 12. The CDR3 DNA sequence: TGCGCCAGCAGCCAGCTTCGCCTGACTAGCGGGGGGCCGACAGATACGCAGTATTTT. Translating it yields CASSQLRLTSGGPTDTQYF.

V usage is TRBV6-5 and J usage is TRBJ2-7; 10 bases fit TRBD2. Germline loops: CDR1 MNHEY, CDR2 SVGAGI. V gave up 6 bases and J gave up 7 bases; unmatched junction bases: 12. This CDR3 has 15 residues. The CDR3 nucleotides read TGTGCCAGCAGCGAGCTAGCGGGGGCTCCCGGGGAGCAGTACTTC. This encodes CASSELAGAPGEQYF.

V is TRBV6-5 and J is TRBJ1-2; TRBD1 might be the D (6 bases). Germline-derived CDR1 and CDR2 are MNHEY and SVGAGI. This CDR3 region has 15 residues. Deletions cut 0 bases from V and 2 bases from J, with 10 bases between. The CDR3 coding sequence is TGTGCCAGCAGTTACTCTAGACAGGTCAACTATGGCTACACCTTC. Translating it yields CASSYSRQVNYGYTF.

The rearrangement uses TRBV13 and TRBJ2-5, with D perhaps matching TRBD1 (5 bases). The V end lost 3 bases, the J end lost 5 bases, and 16 bases lay between the germline ends. Germline V gives CDR1 PRHDT, CDR2 FYEKMQ (reference sequence). This CDR3 is built from 15 residues. The CDR3 region is CASSLRQRQRETQYF. In nucleotides, the CDR3 is TGTGCCAGCAGCTTGCGACAGAGACAGAGGGAGACCCAGTACTTC.

J is TRBJ1-1 and V is TRBV4-3; possible D gene TRBD1, 6 bases. This CDR3 has 13 residues. V dropped 4 bases and J dropped 4 bases, with 10 bases sitting between them. Germline assignment: CDR1 LGHNA and CDR2 YSLEER. CDR3 loop: CASSRGGATEAFF. The CDR3 nucleotides are TGCGCCAGCAGCCGGGGGGGGGCCACTGAAGCTTTCTTT.

The chain carries TRBV19 and TRBJ2-5; TRBD2 is a possible D gene (6 bases). The V and J ends lost 5 bases and 5 bases respectively, with 15 bases between them. Per germline, CDR1 LNHDA and CDR2 SQIVND (reference sequence). The CDR3 has 14 residues. The CDR3 protein is CASSWASDGETQYF. DNA for the CDR3: TGTGCCAGTAGTTGGGCTAGCGATGGGGAGACCCAGTACTTC.

The genes are TRBV5-1 and TRBJ2-5, with 9 bases that match TRBD2. The V gene end was trimmed by 3 bases and the J gene end by 2 bases; junction bases not matched to a gene: 2. The CDR3 covers 14 residues. Looked up from germline, CDR1 is SGHRS and CDR2 is YFSETQ. The chain's CDR3 is CASSSLAGQETQYF. CDR3 coding DNA: TGCGCCAGCAGCTCTCTAGCGGGGCAAGAGACCCAGTACTTC.

This clone was picked up a small number of times. This rearrangement joins TRBV4-1 to TRBJ2-1; possible D gene TRBD1, 6 bases. Germline loops: CDR1 MGHRA, CDR2 YSYEKL. The CDR3 spans 14 residues. Trimming shortened V by 1 base and J by 8 bases, and 12 bases separated the two germline ends. The DNA for the CDR3 is TGCGCCAGCAGCCAAGTACAGGGAATCGATGAGCAGTTCTTC. It translates to CASSQVQGIDEQFF.

V and J are TRBV4-3 and TRBJ1-5; D is unclear. Germline V gene sequence: CDR1 LGHNA, CDR2 YSLEER. With 2 bases removed from V and 9 bases from J, the gap between germline ends came to 14 bases. This CDR3 has 14 residues. This chain's CDR3 is CASSQTTGTWPQHF. CDR3 in DNA: TGCGCCAGCAGCCAAACGACTGGAACTTGGCCCCAGCATTTT.

In nucleotides, the CDR3 is TGTGCCAGCAGCCATATCCAGGGGATTCCCTACGAGCAGTACTTC. Its protein product is CASSHIQGIPYEQYF. The chain links TRBV7-9 to TRBJ2-7, with D possibly TRBD1 on 6 matching bases. Trimming cost V 5 bases and J 2 bases, with 16 bases left between them. CDR1 is SEHNR, CDR2 FQNEAQ, per germline (reference sequence). This CDR3 is built from 15 residues.

The V and J genes are TRBV6-5 and TRBJ2-3, with D possibly TRBD2 on 7 matching bases. The CDR3 has 14 amino acids. Trimming took off 4 bases at V and 2 bases at J, with 10 bases between the two ends. The germline V gene encodes CDR1 MNHEY and CDR2 SVGAGI. CDR3 nucleotides: TGTGCCAGCAGTTCGGGGGGCCACACAGATACGCAGTATTTT. This translates into CASSSGGHTDTQYF.

This clone has only one observation. The V and J genes are TRBV29-1 and TRBJ2-5, with 8 bases matching TRBD2. The CDR3 runs 14 residues. Germline CDR1 reads SQVTM; CDR2 reads ANQGSEA. J was trimmed by 1 base and V by 2 bases; bases with no gene match: 3. DNA for the CDR3: TGCAGCGTTGAACGGGGGGGCTTCCAAGAGACCCAGTACTTC. Translation: CSVERGGFQETQYF.

The count of this clone is one. The chain links TRBV9 to TRBJ2-3; 9 bases line up with TRBD2. V was clipped by 3 bases and J by 2 bases; unmatched bases: 13. CDR1 is SGDLS and CDR2 is YYNGEE in the germline V gene. This CDR3 has 18 amino acids. CDR3 sequence: CASSAPRARGGATDTQYF. CDR3 nucleotide sequence: TGTGCCAGCAGCGCTCCCCGGGCGCGGGGGGGCGCCACAGATACGCAGTATTTT.

The chain couples TRBV4-1 to TRBJ2-5; TRBD2 might be the D (7 bases). CDR1 and CDR2 from the germline V gene are MGHRA and YSYEKL. The CDR3 is 19 residues long. Trimming took 2 bases from V and 4 from J, leaving 26 bases between them. For the CDR3, the DNA is TGCGCCAGCAGCCAATTACCAGAGCCGGGACTTAGGGGGGGAGAGACCCAGTACTTC. Residues: CASSQLPEPGLRGGETQYF.

The chain employs TRBV7-9 and TRBJ1-2, with TRBD1 identical over 10 bases. The germline CDR1 and CDR2 sequences are SEHNR and FQNEAQ (reference sequence). This CDR3 comprises 15 residues. With V trimmed by 4 bases and J by 5 bases, 7 bases remained unmatched. The CDR3 reads CASSSPRDRGYGYTF. CDR3 coding DNA: TGTGCCAGCAGCTCTCCCCGGGACAGGGGTTATGGCTACACCTTC.

The chain couples TRBV27 to TRBJ2-2; TRBD1 agrees at 7 bases. The CDR3 runs to 19 residues. Trimming took 3 bases from V and 3 from J; bases not matched to a gene: 16. From germline, CDR1 is MNHEY and CDR2 SMNVEV (reference sequence). The CDR3 sequence is CASSFPPAGTDRDTGELFF. The CDR3 DNA sequence: TGTGCCAGCAGTTTCCCCCCAGCAGGGACAGACAGAGACACCGGGGAGCTGTTTTTT.

On this clone: An end of the junction differs from the germline gene, which may be a read error. V is TRBV6-6 and J is TRBJ1-2, with a tentative D call TRBD1 (5 bases). Germline loops: CDR1 MNHNY, CDR2 SVGAGI (reference sequence). This CDR3 is built from 16 residues. In DNA, the CDR3 is TGTGCCAGCAGTAACTCGGGGGGAAGGGACCTCTATGGCTACACCTTC. It translates to CASSNSGGRDLYGYTF.

CDR3 bases: TGTGCCAGCAGGGACAGGAACTCAACTAATGAAAAACTGTTTTTT. Translation: CASRDRNSTNEKLFF. The chain joins TRBV11-3 to TRBJ1-4; TRBD1 matches at 7 bases. Germline values: CDR1 SGHNT, CDR2 YENEEA. The CDR3 is 15 residues long. Germline trimming cut 6 bases from V and 0 bases from J; bases unmatched to any gene: 4.

V gene TRBV25-1 combines with J gene TRBJ1-2; perhaps TRBD1 as D (6 bases). Germline values: CDR1 MGHDK, CDR2 SYGVNS. V lost 6 bases and J lost 8, with 16 bases in between. This CDR3 spans 13 amino acids. CDR3 residues: CASRGFRGLGYTF. CDR3 sequence (DNA): TGTGCCAGCAGGGGATTCAGGGGTCTGGGCTACACCTTC.

The chain employs TRBV7-2 and TRBJ1-5; D perhaps matches TRBD1 (5 bases). The CDR3 is 13 residues long. Between the trimmed V and J ends, which lost 5 bases and 7 bases, there was a span of 12 bases. Germline V gene data show CDR1 as SGHTA and CDR2 as FQGNSA. The CDR3 loop is CASSAGWTQPQHF. In DNA form, the CDR3 reads TGTGCCAGCAGCGCAGGGTGGACACAGCCCCAGCATTTT. The full variable domain, its missing parts supplied by reference TRBV7-2 and TRBJ1-5, is GAGVSQSPSNKVTEKGKDVELRCDPISGHTALYWYRQSLGQGLEFLIYFQGNSAPDKSGLPSDRFSAERTGGSVSTLTIQRTQQEDSAVYLCASSAGWTQPQHFGDGTRLSIL.

This chain uses TRBV19 with TRBJ1-5, with D hard to call. CDR1 and CDR2 (germline): LNHDA, SQIVND (reference sequence). The CDR3 totals 16 residues. With 3 bases removed from V and 4 bases from J, the gap between germline ends came to 16 bases. As DNA, the CDR3 is TGTGCCAGTAGTATTCAGTTGCCTTCCCCAAATCAGCCCCAGCATTTT. Its translation is CASSIQLPSPNQPQHF.

The J gene is TRBJ2-7, the V gene TRBV10-3; D may be TRBD2 (5 bases). CDR1 is ENHRY, CDR2 SYGVKD, per germline. This CDR3 region has 16 residues. Between the trimmed V and J ends, which lost 2 bases and 3 bases, there was a span of 17 bases. The CDR3 DNA sequence: TGTGCCATCAGTGAGGTTTCGAAGGAACGGGACTACGAGCAGTACTTC. Residues: CAISEVSKERDYEQYF.

This chain uses TRBV5-6 with TRBJ1-1, with 7 bases fitting TRBD1. The CDR3 totals 14 residues. Per the germline V gene, CDR1 is SGHDT and CDR2 is YYEEEE. J gave up 3 bases and V 0 bases, and 2 bases lay outside the gene matches. CDR3 DNA sequence: TGTGCCAGCAGCTTGGGACAGGGTTACACTGAAGCTTTCTTT. It specifies CASSLGQGYTEAFF.

V and J are TRBV19 and TRBJ2-7; the D is unclear. The V end lost 7 bases, the J end lost 3 bases, and 19 bases lay between the germline ends. This CDR3 is built from 15 residues. The germline V gene has CDR1 LNHDA and CDR2 SQIVND (reference sequence). In nucleotides, the CDR3 is TGTGCCAGTACCACTACCGTCGGCTTTGGCTACGAGCAGTACTTC. It encodes CASTTTVGFGYEQYF.

The chain carries TRBV9 and TRBJ2-1, with 10 positions matching TRBD1. Germline CDR1 is SGDLS and CDR2 is YYNGEE. V dropped 3 bases and J dropped 7; count of bases not matched to a gene: 4. This CDR3 has 14 residues. The CDR3 nucleotides are TGTGCCAGCAGCGCGTGGACAGGGGGTAATGAGCAGTTCTTC. This sequence encodes CASSAWTGGNEQFF.

This sequence joins TRBV29-1 and TRBJ2-1, with 10 bases aligning to TRBD2. The CDR3 totals 16 residues. J was trimmed by 7 bases and V by 8 bases; bases with no gene match: 17. The germline gives CDR1 SQVTM, CDR2 ANQGSEA. The CDR3 loop is CSSWTSGDSAGNEQFF. The CDR3 DNA sequence: TGCAGCTCCTGGACTAGCGGCGACTCGGCGGGGAATGAGCAGTTCTTC.

CDR3 DNA sequence: TGTGCCAGCAGCCCTGGACAGGGTTTTTCGACTAATGAAAAACTGTTTTTT. Translation gives CASSPGQGFSTNEKLFF. The V and J genes are TRBV9 and TRBJ1-4, with 8 bases identical to TRBD1. The V segment lost 4 bases and the J segment 2 bases; nucleotides outside the gene matches: 10. The germline CDR1 and CDR2 sequences are SGDLS and YYNGEE. The CDR3 spans 17 residues.

The V gene is TRBV19, the J gene TRBJ1-2, with TRBD1 matching over 9 bases. CDR1 is LNHDA and CDR2 is SQIVND in the germline V gene (reference sequence). This CDR3 has 13 amino acids. The J segment lost 7 bases and the V segment lost 6 bases, leaving 6 bases of the junction unmatched. CDR3 region: CASSPQGAVGYTF. The CDR3 DNA reads TGTGCCAGTAGCCCACAGGGGGCTGTTGGCTACACCTTC.